Listed below are T cell receptor beta chains from one sample, sequenced in a study of T cells in Graves' hyperthyroidism and ophthalmopathy. TCRdb processed the multiplex PCR reads anew with MiXCR; each CDR3 protein has one entry. The table has 730,000 or so distinct CDR3 sequences, around a sixth seen once. The sequenced sample was blood. The receptors shown here come from a woman in her forties or fifties with Graves' hyperthyroidism that later progressed to Graves' ophthalmopathy. CDR3s include the opening cysteine and the closing phenylalanine or tryptophan. Each record gives: clone size, D gene, V gene, J gene, CDR3 DNA, CDR3 protein. A D gene is named only where the DNA matches it firmly. Not all rows give a size; the values are once, few, many and, for expanded clones, a class.

>many|NA|TRBV5-6|TRBJ2-7
TGTGCCAGCATCCCGAGGAGGAACTCCTACGAGCAGTACTTC
CASIPRRNSYEQYF
>NA|NA|TRBV12-3/TRBV12-4|TRBJ1-2
TGTGCCAGCAGCCCGGGCCCCAAGGCAGATGGCTACACCTTC
CASSPGPKADGYTF
>many|TRBD1|TRBV18|TRBJ1-2
TGTGCCAGCAGTCCAGGGGGGAACTATGGCTACACCTTC
CASSPGGNYGYTF
>NA|NA|TRBV6-2/TRBV6-3|TRBJ1-1
TGTGCCAGCTCGTGGGCCCAGGGCGGAACTGAAGCTCTCTTT
CASSWAQGGTEALF
>few|NA|TRBV11-2|TRBJ2-5
TGTGCCAGCAACAATCTAGCGCTTTTACAAGAGACCCAGTACTTC
CASNNLALLQETQYF
>many|TRBD1|TRBV11-2|TRBJ1-2
TGTGCCAGCAGCTTAGATGGGACAGGGAATGGCTACACCTTC
CASSLDGTGNGYTF
>many|NA|TRBV7-9|TRBJ2-3
TGTGCCAGCAGCTTAGGGGGACGGAGCACAGATACGCAGTATTTT
CASSLGGRSTDTQYF
>few|NA|TRBV10-3|TRBJ2-5
TGTGCCATCACCGAACAAGAGACCCAGTACTTC
CAITEQETQYF
>few|TRBD2|TRBV7-2|TRBJ2-7
TGTGCCAGCAGCTTAGGCCGGACTAGCCGGGGTTACGAGCAGTACTTC
CASSLGRTSRGYEQYF
>few|TRBD1|TRBV19|TRBJ1-5
TGTGCCAGTAGTCCTAATCCGGGACAGCTCAATCAGCCCCAGCATTTT
CASSPNPGQLNQPQHF
>NA|TRBD1|TRBV29-1|TRBJ1-3
TGCAGCGTTGTCAGGGGGTCTGGAAACACCATATATTTT
CSVVRGSGNTIYF
>few|TRBD2|TRBV5-1|TRBJ2-3
TGCGCCAGCAGCTCATTATTACTACTAGCGGGGCACACAGATACGCAGTATTTT
CASSSLLLLAGHTDTQYF
>NA|TRBD1|TRBV5-1|TRBJ1-2
TGCGCCAGCAGCTTGGTTACAGGGGATAGTGGCTACACCTTC
CASSLVTGDSGYTF
>NA|NA|TRBV7-9|TRBJ2-1
TGTGCCAGCAGCGTACTGGGACGGCACAATGAGCAGTTCTTC
CASSVLGRHNEQFF
>many|NA|TRBV18|TRBJ2-1
TGTGCCAGCTGCCAGGGTCCCTTATACAATGAGCAGTTCTTC
CASCQGPLYNEQFF
>few|TRBD2|TRBV20-1|TRBJ2-7
TGCAGTGCTAGAGATCCGCTAGCGGGGGCCGACTACGAGCAGTACTTC
CSARDPLAGADYEQYF
>NA|NA|TRBV6-1|TRBJ1-2
TGTGCCAGCCACCCCCTTGGGGGCAGCTATGGCTACACCTTC
CASHPLGGSYGYTF
>many|NA|TRBV20-1|TRBJ1-1
TGCAGTGCTGGACAAGCGAGGGACACTGAAGCTTTCTTT
CSAGQARDTEAFF
>few|TRBD1|TRBV5-1|TRBJ1-2
TGCGCCAGCAGCCGCGGGACAGGGGATAACTATGGCTACACCTTC
CASSRGTGDNYGYTF
>few|NA|TRBV4-2|TRBJ1-5
TGTGCCAGCAGCCAAGTAGGGGAGGGGAGCAATCAGCCCCAGCATTTT
CASSQVGEGSNQPQHF
>NA|TRBD1|TRBV11-1|TRBJ1-3
TGTGCCAGCAGCGTTGACAGGGGGCCCGGAAACACCATATATTTT
CASSVDRGPGNTIYF
>NA|NA|TRBV5-1|TRBJ1-1
TGCGCCAGCAGCTTTACCCCCGGACCTGCGGCTTTCTTT
CASSFTPGPAAFF
>few|TRBD1|TRBV19|TRBJ1-2
TGTGCCAGTAGTATAGTAGGACAGGTTTTCTATGGCTACACCTTC
CASSIVGQVFYGYTF
>NA|NA|TRBV6-1|TRBJ2-4
TGTGCCAGCAGGTCGCAGGGGGGGGCCAAAAACATTCAGTACTTC
CASRSQGGAKNIQYF
>NA|TRBD1|TRBV5-1|TRBJ1-4
TGCGCCAGCAGCCCGGACAGGGCTGGTTTTTTCGATGAAAAACTGTTTTTT
CASSPDRAGFFDEKLFF
>few|NA|TRBV20-1|TRBJ1-5
TGCAGTGCTAGAGATCCCGGGGGAGGGAATCAGCCCCAGCATTTT
CSARDPGGGNQPQHF
>few|NA|TRBV3-1|TRBJ2-2
TGTGCCAGCAGCGTGGGCAGGGGAATCGGGGAGCTGTTTTTT
CASSVGRGIGELFF